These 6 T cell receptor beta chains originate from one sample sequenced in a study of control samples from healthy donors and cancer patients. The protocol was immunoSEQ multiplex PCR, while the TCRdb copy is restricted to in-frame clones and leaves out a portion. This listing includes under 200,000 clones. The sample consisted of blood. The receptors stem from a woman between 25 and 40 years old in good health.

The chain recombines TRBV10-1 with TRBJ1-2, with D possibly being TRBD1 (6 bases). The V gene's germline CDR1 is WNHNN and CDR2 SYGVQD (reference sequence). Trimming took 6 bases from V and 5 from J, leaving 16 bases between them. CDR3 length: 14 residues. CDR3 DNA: TGCGCCAGCAGCAGGGGCCCCCGTGGGTATGGCTACACCTTC. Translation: CASSRGPRGYGYTF.

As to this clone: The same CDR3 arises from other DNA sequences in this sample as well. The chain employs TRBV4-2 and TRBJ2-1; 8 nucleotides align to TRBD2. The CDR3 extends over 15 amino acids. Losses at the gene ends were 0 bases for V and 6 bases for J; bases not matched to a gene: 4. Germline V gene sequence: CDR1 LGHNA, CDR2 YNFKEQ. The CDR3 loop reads CASSQDAGGPNEQFF. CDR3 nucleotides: TGTGCCAGCAGCCAAGATGCGGGGGGTCCCAATGAGCAGTTCTTC.

The CDR3 nucleotides are TGTGCCTGGAGCAGGGGAGCCCTCAACTATGGCTACACCTTC. Amino acids: CAWSRGALNYGYTF. This chain uses TRBV30 with TRBJ1-2; D may be TRBD1 (6 bases). CDR3 size: 14 residues. Per germline, CDR1 GTSNPN and CDR2 SVGIG (reference sequence). V was cut by 3 bases and J by 2 bases, with 13 bases left in between.

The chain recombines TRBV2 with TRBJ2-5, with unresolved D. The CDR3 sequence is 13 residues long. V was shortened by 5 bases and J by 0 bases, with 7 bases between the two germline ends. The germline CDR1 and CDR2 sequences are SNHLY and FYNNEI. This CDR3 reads CASSRRNQETQYF. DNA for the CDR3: TGTGCCAGCAGTCGTAGAAACCAAGAGACCCAGTACTTC.

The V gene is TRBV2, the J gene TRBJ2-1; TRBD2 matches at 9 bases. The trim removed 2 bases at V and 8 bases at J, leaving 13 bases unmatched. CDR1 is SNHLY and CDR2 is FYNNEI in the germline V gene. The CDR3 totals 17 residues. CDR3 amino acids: CASSELALAGRWDEQFF. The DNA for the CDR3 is TGTGCCAGCAGTGAATTGGCCCTAGCGGGGCGATGGGATGAGCAGTTCTTC.

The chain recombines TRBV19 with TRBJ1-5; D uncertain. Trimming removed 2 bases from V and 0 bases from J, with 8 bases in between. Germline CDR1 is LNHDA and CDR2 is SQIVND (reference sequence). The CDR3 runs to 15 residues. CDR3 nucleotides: TGTGCCAGTAGTATAACGAGGAGTAGCAATCAGCCCCAGCATTTT. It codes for CASSITRSSNQPQHF.